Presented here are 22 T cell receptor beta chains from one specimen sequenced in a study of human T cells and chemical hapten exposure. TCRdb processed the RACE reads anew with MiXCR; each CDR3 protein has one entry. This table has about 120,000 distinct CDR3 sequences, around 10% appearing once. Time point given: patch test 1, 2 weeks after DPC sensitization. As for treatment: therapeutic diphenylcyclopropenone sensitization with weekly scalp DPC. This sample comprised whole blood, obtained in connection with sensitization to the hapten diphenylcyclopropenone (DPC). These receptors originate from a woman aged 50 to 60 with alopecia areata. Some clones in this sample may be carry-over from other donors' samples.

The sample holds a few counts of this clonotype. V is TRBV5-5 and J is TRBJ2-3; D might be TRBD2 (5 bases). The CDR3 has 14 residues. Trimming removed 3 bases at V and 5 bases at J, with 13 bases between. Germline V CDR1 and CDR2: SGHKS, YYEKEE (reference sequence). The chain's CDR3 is CASSSWHEGDTQYF. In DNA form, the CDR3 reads TGTGCCAGCAGCTCCTGGCATGAGGGAGATACGCAGTATTTT. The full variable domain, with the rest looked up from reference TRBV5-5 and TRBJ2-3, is DAGVTQSPTHLIKTRGQQVTLRCSPISGHKSVSWYQQVLGQGPQFIFQYYEKEERGRGNFPDRFSARQFPNYSSELNVNALLLGDSALYLCASSSWHEGDTQYFGPGTRLTVL.

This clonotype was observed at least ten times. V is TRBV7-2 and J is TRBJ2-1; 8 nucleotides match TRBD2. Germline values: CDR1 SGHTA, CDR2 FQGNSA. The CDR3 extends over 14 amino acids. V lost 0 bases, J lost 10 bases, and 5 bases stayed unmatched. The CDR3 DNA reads TGTGCCAGCAGCTTAGCGATAAGGACTAGCGAGCAGTTCTTC. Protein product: CASSLAIRTSEQFF.

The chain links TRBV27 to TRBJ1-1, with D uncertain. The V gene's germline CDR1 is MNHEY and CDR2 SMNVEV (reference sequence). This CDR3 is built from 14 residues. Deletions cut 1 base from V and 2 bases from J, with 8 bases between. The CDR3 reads CASSLLGGNTEAFF. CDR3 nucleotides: TGTGCCAGCAGTTTATTGGGCGGAAACACTGAAGCTTTCTTT.

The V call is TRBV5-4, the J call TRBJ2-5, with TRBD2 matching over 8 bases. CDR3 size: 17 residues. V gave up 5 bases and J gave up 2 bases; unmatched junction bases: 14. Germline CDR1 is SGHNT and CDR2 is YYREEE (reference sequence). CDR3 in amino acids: CASSSPISGMGQETQYF. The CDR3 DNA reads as TGTGCCAGCAGTTCCCCGATTAGCGGGATGGGGCAAGAGACCCAGTACTTC.

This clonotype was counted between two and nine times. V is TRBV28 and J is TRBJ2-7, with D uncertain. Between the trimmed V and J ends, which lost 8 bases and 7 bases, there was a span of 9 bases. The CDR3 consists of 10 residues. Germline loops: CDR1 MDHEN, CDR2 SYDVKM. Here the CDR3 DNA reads TGTGCCAGCGGTACGTGGGAGCAGTACTTC. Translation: CASGTWEQYF.

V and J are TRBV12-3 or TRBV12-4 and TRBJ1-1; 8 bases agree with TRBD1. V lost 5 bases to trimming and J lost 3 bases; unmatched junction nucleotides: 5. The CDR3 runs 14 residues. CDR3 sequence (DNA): TGTGCCAGCAGTCCAGGGGGCCGTTACACTGAAGCTTTCTTT. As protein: CASSPGGRYTEAFF.

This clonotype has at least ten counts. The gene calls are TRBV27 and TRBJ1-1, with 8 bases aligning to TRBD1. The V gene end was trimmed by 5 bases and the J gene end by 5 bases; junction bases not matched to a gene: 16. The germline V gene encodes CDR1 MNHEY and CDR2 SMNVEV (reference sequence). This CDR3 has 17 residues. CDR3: CASSLFGRGHGRTEAFF. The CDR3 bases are TGTGCCAGCAGTCTGTTCGGCAGGGGGCACGGAAGGACTGAAGCTTTCTTT.

CDR3 loop: CASSQDPASLTNEKLFF. The CDR3 coding sequence is TGCGCCAGCAGCCAAGATCCGGCATCCTTAACTAATGAAAAACTGTTTTTT. The genes are TRBV4-3 and TRBJ1-4; D unclear. The CDR3 runs to 17 residues. The germline V and J ends were trimmed by 0 bases and 1 base, with 12 bases remaining between them. Germline values: CDR1 LGHNA, CDR2 YSLEER.

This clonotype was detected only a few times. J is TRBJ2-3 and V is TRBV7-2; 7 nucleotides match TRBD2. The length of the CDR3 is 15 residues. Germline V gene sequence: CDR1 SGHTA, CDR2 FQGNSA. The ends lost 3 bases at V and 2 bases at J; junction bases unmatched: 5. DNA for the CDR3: TGTGCCAGCAGCTTGCTAGCGGTGGTCACAGATACGCAGTATTTT. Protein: CASSLLAVVTDTQYF.

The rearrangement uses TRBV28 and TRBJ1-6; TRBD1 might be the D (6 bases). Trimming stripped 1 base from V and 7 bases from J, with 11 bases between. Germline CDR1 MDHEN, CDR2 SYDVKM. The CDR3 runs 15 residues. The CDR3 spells CASSLYRALNSPLHF. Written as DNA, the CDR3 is TGTGCCAGCAGTTTATACAGGGCTTTAAATTCACCCCTCCACTTT.

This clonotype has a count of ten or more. The CDR3 loop reads CASSLDSGNEQFF. CDR3 coding DNA: TGTGCCAGCAGCTTAGACTCGGGCAATGAGCAGTTCTTC. J is TRBJ2-1 and V is TRBV7-9; D is unclear. Trimming stripped 1 base from V and 6 bases from J, with 7 bases between. The CDR3 extends over 13 amino acids. Looked up from germline, CDR1 is SEHNR and CDR2 is FQNEAQ (reference sequence).

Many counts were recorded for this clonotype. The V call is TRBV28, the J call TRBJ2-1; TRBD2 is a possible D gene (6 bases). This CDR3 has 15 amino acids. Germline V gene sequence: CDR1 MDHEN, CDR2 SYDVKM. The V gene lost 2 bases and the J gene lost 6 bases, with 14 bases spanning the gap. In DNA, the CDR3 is TGTGCCAGCAGTTTAGCGGGGCTCGGCGGCAATGAGCAGTTCTTC. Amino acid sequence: CASSLAGLGGNEQFF. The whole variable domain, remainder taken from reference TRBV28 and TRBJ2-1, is DVKVTQSSRYLVKRTGEKVFLECVQDMDHENMFWYRQDPGLGLRLIYFSYDVKMKEKGDIPEGYSVSREKKERFSLILESASTNQTSMYLCASSLAGLGGNEQFFGPGTRLTVL.

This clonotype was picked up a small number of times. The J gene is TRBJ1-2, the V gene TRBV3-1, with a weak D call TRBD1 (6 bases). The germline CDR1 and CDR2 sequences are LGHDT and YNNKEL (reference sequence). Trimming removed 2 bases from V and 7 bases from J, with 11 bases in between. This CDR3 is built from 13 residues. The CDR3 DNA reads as TGTGCCAGCAGCCAATCTGACAGGTTTGGCTACACCTTC. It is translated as CASSQSDRFGYTF.

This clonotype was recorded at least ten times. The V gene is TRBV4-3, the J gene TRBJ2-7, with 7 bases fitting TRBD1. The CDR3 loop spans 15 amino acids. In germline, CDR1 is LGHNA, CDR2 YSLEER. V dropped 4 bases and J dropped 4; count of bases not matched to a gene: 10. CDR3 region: CASSLRQGVGYEQYF. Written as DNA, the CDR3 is TGCGCCAGCAGCCTCCGACAGGGCGTAGGATACGAGCAGTACTTC.

For the CDR3, the DNA is TGCGCCAGCAGCCAAGAGCTCTGGGGGACCACCCACAATGAGCAGTTCTTC. Its translation: CASSQELWGTTHNEQFF. J is TRBJ2-1 and V is TRBV4-1; D is possibly TRBD1 or TRBD2 (5 bases each). The CDR3 extends over 17 amino acids. Germline lookup yields CDR1 MGHRA and CDR2 YSYEKL. V lost 0 bases and J 5 bases, leaving 17 bases between the germline ends.

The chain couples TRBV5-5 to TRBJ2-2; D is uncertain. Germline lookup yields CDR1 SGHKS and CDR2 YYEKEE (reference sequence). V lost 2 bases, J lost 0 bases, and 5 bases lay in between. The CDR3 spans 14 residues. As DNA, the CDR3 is TGTGCCAGCAGCTTCGGACCGAACACCGGGGAGCTGTTTTTT. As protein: CASSFGPNTGELFF. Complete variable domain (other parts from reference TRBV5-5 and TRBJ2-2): DAGVTQSPTHLIKTRGQQVTLRCSPISGHKSVSWYQQVLGQGPQFIFQYYEKEERGRGNFPDRFSARQFPNYSSELNVNALLLGDSALYLCASSFGPNTGELFFGEGSRLTVL.

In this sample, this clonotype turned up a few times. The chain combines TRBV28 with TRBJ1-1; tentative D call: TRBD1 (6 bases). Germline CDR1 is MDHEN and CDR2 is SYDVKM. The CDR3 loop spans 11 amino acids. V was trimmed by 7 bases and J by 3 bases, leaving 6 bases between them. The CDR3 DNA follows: TGTGCCAGCAAGGGGGACACTGAAGCTTTCTTT. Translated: CASKGDTEAFF.

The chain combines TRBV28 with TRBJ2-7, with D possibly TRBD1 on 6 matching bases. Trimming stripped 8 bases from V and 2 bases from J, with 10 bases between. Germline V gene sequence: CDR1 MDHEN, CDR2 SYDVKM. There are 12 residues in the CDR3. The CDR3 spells CASESGAYEQYF. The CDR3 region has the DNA TGTGCCAGCGAGTCAGGGGCCTACGAGCAGTACTTC.

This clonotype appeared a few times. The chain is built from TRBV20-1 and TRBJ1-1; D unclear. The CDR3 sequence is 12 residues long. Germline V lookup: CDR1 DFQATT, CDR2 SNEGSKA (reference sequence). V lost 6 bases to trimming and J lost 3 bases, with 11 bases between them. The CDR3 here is CSAPSKDTEAFF. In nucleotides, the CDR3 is TGCAGTGCCCCCTCCAAGGACACTGAAGCTTTCTTT.

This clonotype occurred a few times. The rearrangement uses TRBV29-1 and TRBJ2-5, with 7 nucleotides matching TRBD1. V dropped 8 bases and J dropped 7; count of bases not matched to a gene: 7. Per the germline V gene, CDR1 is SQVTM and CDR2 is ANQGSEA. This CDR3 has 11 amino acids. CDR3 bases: TGCAGCCTCTACAGGGGTGGGACCCAGTACTTC. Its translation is CSLYRGGTQYF.

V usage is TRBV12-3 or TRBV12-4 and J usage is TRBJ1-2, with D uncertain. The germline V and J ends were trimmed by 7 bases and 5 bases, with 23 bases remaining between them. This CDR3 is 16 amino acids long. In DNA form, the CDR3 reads TGTGCCAGCAATCCCTTCGAAAGGACCAGAGGATATGGCTACACCTTC. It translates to CASNPFERTRGYGYTF.

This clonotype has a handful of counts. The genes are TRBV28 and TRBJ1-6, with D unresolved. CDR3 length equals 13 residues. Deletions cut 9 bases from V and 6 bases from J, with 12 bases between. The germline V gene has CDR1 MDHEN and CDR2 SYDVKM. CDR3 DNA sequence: TGTGCCAGTGGGAGACCACCTAATTCACCCCTCCACTTT. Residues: CASGRPPNSPLHF.